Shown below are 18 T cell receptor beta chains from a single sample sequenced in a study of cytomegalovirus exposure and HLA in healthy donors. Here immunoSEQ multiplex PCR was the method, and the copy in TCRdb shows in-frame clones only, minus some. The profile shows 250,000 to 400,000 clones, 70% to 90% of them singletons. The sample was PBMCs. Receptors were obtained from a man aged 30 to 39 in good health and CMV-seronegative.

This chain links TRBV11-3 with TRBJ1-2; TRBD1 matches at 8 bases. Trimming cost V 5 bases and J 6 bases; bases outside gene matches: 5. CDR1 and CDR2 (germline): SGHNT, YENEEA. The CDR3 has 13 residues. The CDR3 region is CASSRGQGDGYTF. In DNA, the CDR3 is TGTGCCAGCAGCCGCGGACAGGGCGATGGCTACACCTTC.

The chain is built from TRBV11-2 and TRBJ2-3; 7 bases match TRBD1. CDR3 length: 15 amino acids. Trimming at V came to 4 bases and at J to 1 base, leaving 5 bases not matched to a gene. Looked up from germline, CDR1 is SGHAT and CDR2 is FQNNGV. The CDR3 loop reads CASSSQGTGTDTQYF. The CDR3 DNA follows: TGTGCCAGCAGCTCACAGGGGACCGGCACAGATACGCAGTATTTT.

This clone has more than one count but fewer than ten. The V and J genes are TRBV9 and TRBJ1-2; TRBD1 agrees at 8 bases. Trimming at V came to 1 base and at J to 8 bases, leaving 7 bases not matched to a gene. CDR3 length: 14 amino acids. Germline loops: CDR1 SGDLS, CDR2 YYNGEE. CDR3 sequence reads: CASSVPRTGRGYTF. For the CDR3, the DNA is TGTGCCAGCAGCGTACCGAGGACAGGGAGGGGCTACACCTTC.

CDR3 DNA sequence: TGTGCCAGCAGCTCCCTTAGGAGAGAGACCCAGTACTTC. It encodes CASSSLRRETQYF. The chain carries TRBV7-2 and TRBJ2-5, with D unresolved. Germline V gene data show CDR1 as SGHTA and CDR2 as FQGNSA. The V gene lost 4 bases and the J gene lost 4 bases, with 10 bases spanning the gap. The CDR3 runs to 13 residues.

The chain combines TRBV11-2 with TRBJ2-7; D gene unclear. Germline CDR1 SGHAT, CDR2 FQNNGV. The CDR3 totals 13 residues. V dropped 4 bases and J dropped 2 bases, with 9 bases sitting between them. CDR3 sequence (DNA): TGTGCCAGCAGCTATAGACGGGCCTACGAGCAGTACTTC. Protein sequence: CASSYRRAYEQYF.

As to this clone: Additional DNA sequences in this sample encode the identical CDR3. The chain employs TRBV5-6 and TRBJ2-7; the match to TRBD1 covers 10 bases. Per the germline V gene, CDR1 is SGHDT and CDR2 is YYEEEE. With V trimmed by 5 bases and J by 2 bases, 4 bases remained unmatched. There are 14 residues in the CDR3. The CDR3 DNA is TGTGCCAGCAGTTCCGGGACAGGGGCCTACGAGCAGTACTTC. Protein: CASSSGTGAYEQYF.

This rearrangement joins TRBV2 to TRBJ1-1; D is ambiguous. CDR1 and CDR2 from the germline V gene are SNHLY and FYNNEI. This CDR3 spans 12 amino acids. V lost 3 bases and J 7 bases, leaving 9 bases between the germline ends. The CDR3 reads CASSEGRFEAFF. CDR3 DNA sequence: TGTGCCAGCAGTGAGGGCAGATTTGAAGCTTTCTTT.

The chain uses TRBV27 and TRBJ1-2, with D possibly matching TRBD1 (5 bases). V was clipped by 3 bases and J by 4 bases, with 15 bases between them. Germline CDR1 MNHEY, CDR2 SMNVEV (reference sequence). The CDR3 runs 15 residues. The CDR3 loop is CASSFVGGGSYGYTF. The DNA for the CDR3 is TGTGCCAGCAGTTTTGTGGGGGGAGGGAGCTATGGCTACACCTTC.

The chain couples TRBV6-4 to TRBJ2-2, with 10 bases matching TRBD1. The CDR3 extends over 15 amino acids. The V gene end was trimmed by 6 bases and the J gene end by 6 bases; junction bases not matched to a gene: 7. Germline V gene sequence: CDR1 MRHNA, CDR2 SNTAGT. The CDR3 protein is CASSQRTGGAGELFF. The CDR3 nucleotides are TGTGCCAGCAGCCAAAGGACAGGGGGTGCCGGGGAGCTGTTTTTT.

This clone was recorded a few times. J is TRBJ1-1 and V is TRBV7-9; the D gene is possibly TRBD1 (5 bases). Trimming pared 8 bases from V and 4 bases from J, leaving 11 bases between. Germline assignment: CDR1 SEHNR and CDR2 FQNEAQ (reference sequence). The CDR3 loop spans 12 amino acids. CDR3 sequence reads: CASGVQGTEAFF. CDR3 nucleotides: TGTGCCAGCGGGGTCCAGGGCACTGAAGCTTTCTTT. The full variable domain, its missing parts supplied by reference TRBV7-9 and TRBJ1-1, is DTGVSQNPRHKITKRGQNVTFRCDPISEHNRLYWYRQTLGQGPEFLTYFQNEAQLEKSRLLSDRFSAERPKGSFSTLEIQRTEQGDSAMYLCASGVQGTEAFFGQGTRLTVV.

CDR3 region: CASSPTATRNSPLHF. The CDR3 DNA follows: TGCGCCAGCAGCCCCACTGCGACGAGGAATTCACCCCTCCACTTT. The chain has TRBV4-1 and TRBJ1-6, with D hard to call. CDR1 and CDR2 from the germline V gene are MGHRA and YSYEKL. V was shortened by 4 bases and J by 7 bases, with 14 bases between the two germline ends. This CDR3 region has 15 residues.

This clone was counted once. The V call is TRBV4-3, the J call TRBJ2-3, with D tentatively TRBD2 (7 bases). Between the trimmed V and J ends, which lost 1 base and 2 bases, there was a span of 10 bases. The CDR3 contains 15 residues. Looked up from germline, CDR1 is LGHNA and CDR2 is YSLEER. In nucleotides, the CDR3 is TGCGCCAGCAGCCAAGCGGGGGGACACACAGATACGCAGTATTTT. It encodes CASSQAGGHTDTQYF.

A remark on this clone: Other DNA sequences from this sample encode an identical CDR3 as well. The CDR3 coding sequence is TGTGCCAGCTCACGCGGACAGCTGCAAGAGACCCAGTACTTC. Translation gives CASSRGQLQETQYF. The chain employs TRBV18 and TRBJ2-5; D perhaps matches TRBD1 (6 bases). Germline CDR1 KGHSH, CDR2 LQKENI. The V end was cut by 4 bases, the J end by 2 bases, with 11 bases between. This CDR3 spans 14 amino acids.

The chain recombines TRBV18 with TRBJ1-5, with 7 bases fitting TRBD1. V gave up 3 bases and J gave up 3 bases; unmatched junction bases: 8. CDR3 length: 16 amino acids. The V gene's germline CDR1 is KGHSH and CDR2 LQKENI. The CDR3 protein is CASSPGTARDNQPQHF. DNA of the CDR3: TGTGCCAGCTCACCTGGGACAGCTAGAGACAATCAGCCCCAGCATTTT.

DNA for the CDR3: TGCGCCAGCAGCTCTGGGGCGAGCAATCAGCCCCAGCATTTT. It translates to CASSSGASNQPQHF. The V call is TRBV5-1, the J call TRBJ1-5; TRBD1 might be the D (5 bases). The V end lost 3 bases, the J end lost 1 base, and 8 bases lay between the germline ends. Germline V CDR1 and CDR2: SGHRS, YFSETQ. There are 14 residues in the CDR3.

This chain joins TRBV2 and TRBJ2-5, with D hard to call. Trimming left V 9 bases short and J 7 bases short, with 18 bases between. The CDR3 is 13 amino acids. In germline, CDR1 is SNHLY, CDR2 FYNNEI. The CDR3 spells CARDDSYGATQYF. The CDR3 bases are TGTGCCAGAGACGATAGCTACGGCGCGACCCAGTACTTC.

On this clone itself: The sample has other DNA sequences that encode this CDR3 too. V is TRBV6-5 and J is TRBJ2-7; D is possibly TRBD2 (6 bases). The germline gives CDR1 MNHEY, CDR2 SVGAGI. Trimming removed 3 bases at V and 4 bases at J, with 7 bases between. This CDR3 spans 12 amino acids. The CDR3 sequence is CASSYRGYEQYF. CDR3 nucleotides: TGTGCCAGCAGTTATCGGGGGTACGAGCAGTACTTC.

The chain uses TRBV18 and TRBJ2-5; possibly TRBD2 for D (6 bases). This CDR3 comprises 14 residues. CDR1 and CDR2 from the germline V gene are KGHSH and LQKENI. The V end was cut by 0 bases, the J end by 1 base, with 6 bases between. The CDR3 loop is CASSPPGLQETQYF. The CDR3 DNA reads TGTGCCAGCTCACCACCGGGACTCCAAGAGACCCAGTACTTC.